The 32 T cell receptor beta chains presented below share a single source sample, sequenced in a study of blood T cell repertoires in COVID-19. The method was immunoSEQ multiplex PCR; TCRdb's version includes in-frame clones alone and lacks a portion of them. The table records fewer than 85,000 clones, approximately 79% of them present only once. The sequenced sample consisted of peripheral blood. The receptors shown here come from a human donor with acute or convalescent COVID-19. The donor label of this sample is uncertain.

The CDR3 region is CATSKGLVEGNEQFF. The CDR3 nucleotides read TGTGCCACCAGCAAGGGTCTAGTGGAGGGGAATGAGCAGTTCTTC. The chain carries TRBV15 and TRBJ2-1, with D possibly being TRBD2 (6 bases). V was clipped by 4 bases and J by 7 bases, with 17 bases between them. CDR1 and CDR2 (germline): LNHNV, YYDKDF (reference sequence). CDR3 size: 15 residues.

The V and J genes are TRBV5-1 and TRBJ1-1; weak D call: TRBD1 (5 bases). Trimming stripped 2 bases from V and 1 base from J, with 6 bases between. Germline CDR1 SGHRS, CDR2 YFSETQ. This CDR3 is built from 13 residues. The CDR3 region is CASSFTGNTEAFF. The CDR3 DNA sequence: TGCGCCAGCAGCTTCACAGGGAACACTGAAGCTTTCTTT. Complete variable domain (other parts from reference TRBV5-1 and TRBJ1-1): KAGVTQTPRYLIKTRGQQVTLSCSPISGHRSVSWYQQTPGQGLQFLFEYFSETQRNKGNFPGRFSGRQFSNSRSEMNVSTLELGDSALYLCASSFTGNTEAFFGQGTRLTVV.

The table lists this clone with a few counts. The chain combines TRBV28 with TRBJ2-3, with a weak D call TRBD2 (5 bases). CDR3 length: 17 residues. Germline V gives CDR1 MDHEN, CDR2 SYDVKM. V was clipped by 5 bases and J by 0 bases, with 18 bases between them. CDR3 residues: CASSLPPTITSTDTQYF. In nucleotides, the CDR3 is TGTGCCAGCAGTCTCCCTCCGACTATCACTAGCACAGATACGCAGTATTTT.

V gene TRBV6-5 combines with J gene TRBJ1-2; tentatively, D is TRBD1 (5 bases). Germline assignment: CDR1 MNHEY and CDR2 SVGAGI. The CDR3 is 13 residues long. V dropped 2 bases and J dropped 5 bases, with 9 bases sitting between them. The CDR3 nucleotides are TGTGCCAGCAGTTACGGGACTGAATATGGCTACACCTTC. Protein sequence: CASSYGTEYGYTF.

The sample holds a few counts of this clone. Other DNA sequences within the sample encode an identical CDR3. This chain links TRBV28 with TRBJ1-5; D gene ambiguous. This CDR3 region has 14 residues. With 1 base removed from V and 0 bases from J, the gap between germline ends came to 4 bases. Germline V gene lookup returns CDR1 MDHEN and CDR2 SYDVKM. The CDR3 DNA reads TGTGCCAGCAGTTTATCAGGTAGCAATCAGCCCCAGCATTTT. It yields the protein CASSLSGSNQPQHF.

This sequence joins TRBV24-1 and TRBJ2-2, with a tentative D call TRBD2 (6 bases). Trimming pared 2 bases from V and 2 bases from J, leaving 11 bases between. Germline CDR1 is KGHDR and CDR2 is SFDVKD. This CDR3 has 16 residues. Written as DNA, the CDR3 is TGTGCCACCAGTGATTGGAGCGGGCCTAACACCGGGGAGCTGTTTTTT. This gives the protein CATSDWSGPNTGELFF.

The chain uses TRBV9 and TRBJ2-1; D may be TRBD1 (6 bases). Trimming took off 0 bases at V and 5 bases at J, with 15 bases between the two ends. The CDR3 contains 16 residues. Looked up from germline, CDR1 is SGDLS and CDR2 is YYNGEE. CDR3 nucleotide sequence: TGTGCCAGCAGCGTAGACCCCAGGGGTACAAACAATGAGCAGTTCTTC. Residues: CASSVDPRGTNNEQFF.

The chain employs TRBV24-1 and TRBJ2-2, with TRBD1 matching 10 bases. The ends lost 4 bases at V and 6 bases at J; junction bases unmatched: 4. Germline V lookup: CDR1 KGHDR, CDR2 SFDVKD. The CDR3 has 15 amino acids. CDR3 in DNA: TGTGCCACCAGTGACGACAGGGGGCGACCCGGGGAGCTGTTTTTT. As protein: CATSDDRGRPGELFF.

The chain recombines TRBV7-7 with TRBJ2-7, with 10 bases lining up with TRBD1. Germline loops: CDR1 SSHAT, CDR2 FNYEAQ (reference sequence). This CDR3 is built from 15 residues. CDR3 loop: CASSLSGTGAYEQYV. The DNA of the CDR3 is TGTGCTAGCAGCTTATCCGGGACAGGGGCCTACGAGCAGTACGTC.

V is TRBV5-1 and J is TRBJ2-7, with a tentative D call TRBD1 (6 bases). The V and J ends lost 4 bases and 0 bases respectively, with 14 bases between them. The CDR3 spans 15 residues. Germline CDR1 SGHRS, CDR2 YFSETQ. Here the CDR3 DNA reads TGCGCCAGCAGCGGTGAGACAGGATACTCCTACGAGCAGTACTTC. Protein product: CASSGETGYSYEQYF.

The rearrangement links TRBV6-6 to TRBJ2-1; 7 bases fit TRBD2. This CDR3 region has 14 residues. The V gene end was trimmed by 6 bases and the J gene end by 5 bases; junction bases not matched to a gene: 7. The germline gives CDR1 MNHNY, CDR2 SVGAGI (reference sequence). CDR3 amino acids: CASRAGVGNNEQFF. The CDR3 nucleotides read TGTGCCAGCAGGGCGGGAGTTGGGAACAATGAGCAGTTCTTC.

The rearrangement uses TRBV18 and TRBJ1-2; TRBD1 agrees at 9 bases. Germline V gene data show CDR1 as KGHSH and CDR2 as LQKENI. With V trimmed by 2 bases and J by 8 bases, 15 bases remained unmatched. CDR3 size: 17 residues. The CDR3 loop reads CASSPSGTGNNGRGYTF. CDR3 nucleotides: TGTGCCAGCTCACCATCAGGGACAGGGAATAATGGCCGAGGCTACACCTTC. The variable domain in full, with the rest retrieved from reference TRBV18 and TRBJ1-2, is NAGVMQNPRHLVRRRGQEARLRCSPMKGHSHVYWYRQLPEEGLKFMVYLQKENIIDESGMPKERFSAEFPKEGPSILRIQQVVRGDSAAYFCASSPSGTGNNGRGYTFGSGTRLTVV.

The V call is TRBV12-3 or TRBV12-4, the J call TRBJ1-2, with 8 positions matching TRBD1. This CDR3 has 13 amino acids. V was clipped by 3 bases and J by 3 bases; unmatched bases: 0. The DNA of the CDR3 is TGTGCCAGCAGTTTGACAGGGGACTATGGCTACACCTTC. Translation gives CASSLTGDYGYTF.

The rearrangement links TRBV5-1 to TRBJ1-5; 8 nucleotides align to TRBD1. The CDR3 extends over 15 amino acids. The V and J ends lost 5 bases and 10 bases, in that order; junction bases with no gene match: 14. Germline CDR1 is SGHRS and CDR2 is YFSETQ. CDR3: CASSKDRAGLGPQHF. CDR3 nucleotide sequence: TGCGCCAGCAGTAAGGACAGGGCGGGACTCGGTCCCCAGCATTTT.

The CDR3 nucleotides read TGCAGTGCTAGTTTAGGGAGGGGTGAAAAACTGTTTTTT. Encoded protein: CSASLGRGEKLFF. This chain links TRBV20-1 with TRBJ1-4; D might be TRBD1 (5 bases). Trimming left V 3 bases short and J 7 bases short, with 12 bases between. CDR1 and CDR2 from the germline V gene are DFQATT and SNEGSKA (reference sequence). The length of the CDR3 is 13 residues.

J is TRBJ1-2 and V is TRBV6-5, with D unresolved. Trimming stripped 7 bases from V and 0 bases from J, with 15 bases between. This CDR3 contains 15 residues. CDR1 and CDR2 from the germline V gene are MNHEY and SVGAGI. The CDR3 protein is CASTLSPRANYGYTF. The CDR3 DNA reads TGTGCCAGCACCCTATCCCCGAGGGCTAACTATGGCTACACCTTC.

The chain employs TRBV3-1 (or the pseudogene TRBV3-2) and TRBJ2-2; maybe TRBD2 (5 bases). CDR3 length equals 11 residues. Germline V lookup: CDR1 LGHDT, CDR2 YNNKEL (reference sequence). The V end lost 7 bases, the J end lost 6 bases, and 6 bases lay between the germline ends. The CDR3 DNA is TGTGCCAGCATCGGGGCCGGGGAGCTGTTTTTT. Its protein is CASIGAGELFF.

The chain joins TRBV24-1 to TRBJ2-1; 12 bases agree with TRBD2. CDR1 KGHDR and CDR2 SFDVKD come from the germline V gene. V was pared by 1 base and J by 8 bases, with 8 bases of the junction left unmatched. The CDR3 sequence is 17 residues long. The CDR3 region has the DNA TGTGCCACCAGTGATTTTGCCCCTAGCGGGAGGGTCTATGAGCAGTTCTTC. It codes for CATSDFAPSGRVYEQFF.

With respect to this clone: Other DNA sequences in this sample translate to the same CDR3. The genes are TRBV19 and TRBJ2-5; TRBD2 is a possible D gene (5 bases). Deletions cut 5 bases from V and 4 bases from J, with 8 bases between. Germline V gene sequence: CDR1 LNHDA, CDR2 SQIVND (reference sequence). The CDR3 totals 12 residues. CDR3 sequence (DNA): TGTGCCAGTAGTCTAGGGAGAGAGACCCAGTACTTC. Translating it yields CASSLGRETQYF. The variable domain in full, with the rest retrieved from reference TRBV19 and TRBJ2-5, is DGGITQSPKYLFRKEGQNVTLSCEQNLNHDAMYWYRQDPGQGLRLIYYSQIVNDFQKGDIAEGYSVSREKKESFPLTVTSAQKNPTAFYLCASSLGRETQYFGPGTRLLVL.

V and J are TRBV7-3 and TRBJ2-3; D remains ambiguous. V was clipped by 1 base and J by 2 bases, with 10 bases between them. CDR3 length: 15 amino acids. Germline V lookup: CDR1 SGHTA, CDR2 FQGTGA. The CDR3 sequence: CASSLISGTTDTQYF. Here the CDR3 DNA reads TGTGCCAGCAGCTTAATATCAGGAACCACAGATACGCAGTATTTT.

The chain combines TRBV28 with TRBJ1-5; 11 positions agree with TRBD1. The germline V gene encodes CDR1 MDHEN and CDR2 SYDVKM. The CDR3 loop spans 16 amino acids. Losses at the gene ends were 4 bases for V and 5 bases for J; bases not matched to a gene: 7. For the CDR3, the DNA is TGTGCCAGCAGTTCTGGACAGGGGGCATTGCATCAGCCCCAGCATTTT. Its protein product is CASSSGQGALHQPQHF.

This chain joins TRBV30 and TRBJ2-7; a weak D match, TRBD2 (7 bases). There are 17 residues in the CDR3. Trimming pared 0 bases from V and 2 bases from J, leaving 20 bases between. Germline CDR1 and CDR2: GTSNPN and SVGIG (reference sequence). CDR3 in amino acids: CAWSVGGPGRGTYEQYF. The CDR3 DNA is TGTGCCTGGAGTGTGGGGGGGCCGGGACGGGGAACCTACGAGCAGTACTTC.

This clone occurred a few times. The V gene is TRBV27, the J gene TRBJ2-7; 11 bases are shared with TRBD2. The V gene end was trimmed by 6 bases and the J gene end by 9 bases; junction bases not matched to a gene: 10. Per germline, CDR1 MNHEY and CDR2 SMNVEV (reference sequence). The CDR3 has 14 residues. CDR3 in DNA: TGTGCCAGCAGACCGGGGACTAGCGGCGGAAGGCAGTACTTC. It is translated as CASRPGTSGGRQYF.

The chain couples TRBV30 to TRBJ2-5; D is unclear. CDR3 length equals 11 residues. V was cut by 3 bases and J by 2 bases, with 4 bases left in between. Germline V gene data show CDR1 as GTSNPN and CDR2 as SVGIG (reference sequence). The CDR3 coding sequence is TGTGCCTGGAGCCCACAAGAGACCCAGTACTTC. Its translation: CAWSPQETQYF.

The CDR3 nucleotides are TGTGCCTGCAACCCGGGGGGCCAGACCCAGTACTTC. Residues: CACNPGGQTQYF. The V and J genes are TRBV30 and TRBJ2-5, with D possibly TRBD2 on 7 matching bases. In germline, CDR1 is GTSNPN, CDR2 SVGIG (reference sequence). V was clipped by 6 bases and J by 6 bases, with 14 bases between them. The CDR3 length is 12 residues.

This clone occurred a few times. V gene TRBV7-2 combines with J gene TRBJ2-7, with 11 positions matching TRBD2. This CDR3 spans 13 amino acids. Germline CDR1 is SGHTA and CDR2 is FQGNSA. V was pared by 6 bases and J by 5 bases, with 3 bases of the junction left unmatched. The CDR3 here is CASSLAGGDEQYF. For the CDR3, the DNA is TGTGCCAGCAGTCTAGCGGGGGGTGACGAGCAGTACTTC. The full variable domain, rest sourced from reference TRBV7-2 and TRBJ2-7, is GAGVSQSPSNKVTEKGKDVELRCDPISGHTALYWYRQSLGQGLEFLIYFQGNSAPDKSGLPSDRFSAERTGGSVSTLTIQRTQQEDSAVYLCASSLAGGDEQYFGPGTRLTVT.

The chain uses TRBV9 and TRBJ2-7; D gene uncertain. Germline V gene data show CDR1 as SGDLS and CDR2 as YYNGEE. The V and J ends lost 0 bases and 3 bases respectively, with 19 bases between them. CDR3 size: 17 residues. In nucleotides, the CDR3 is TGTGCCAGCAGCGTAGGGATAGCCCGAGGCCCCGGCTACGAGCAGTACTTC. Residues: CASSVGIARGPGYEQYF.

The gene calls are TRBV5-6 and TRBJ2-2; 10 bases are a match to TRBD1. The CDR3 is made up of 15 amino acids. Per germline, CDR1 SGHDT and CDR2 YYEEEE. V gave up 4 bases and J gave up 7 bases; unmatched junction bases: 7. The CDR3 region has the DNA TGTGCCAGCAGCCCCGACAGGGGGCGAGTCGGGGAGCTGTTTTTT. Protein: CASSPDRGRVGELFF.

This clone has just a few counts. This chain joins TRBV7-3 and TRBJ1-4, with a possible D match to TRBD1 (6 bases). The CDR3 runs to 15 residues. V shed 2 bases and J shed 4 bases, with 11 bases lying between them. Germline V gene sequence: CDR1 SGHTA, CDR2 FQGTGA. The CDR3 region is CASSLGGGGNEKLFF. CDR3 bases: TGTGCCAGCAGCTTAGGGGGCGGCGGTAATGAAAAACTGTTTTTT. The whole variable domain, filled in from reference TRBV7-3 and TRBJ1-4, reads GAGVSQTPSNKVTEKGKYVELRCDPISGHTALYWYRQSLGQGPEFLIYFQGTGAADDSGLPNDRFFAVRPEGSVSTLKIQRTERGDSAVYLCASSLGGGGNEKLFFGSGTQLSVL.

The rearrangement links TRBV5-1 to TRBJ1-6, with TRBD1 as a possible D gene (6 bases). Germline CDR1 SGHRS, CDR2 YFSETQ. This CDR3 has 21 amino acids. With 0 bases removed from V and 0 bases from J, the gap between germline ends came to 22 bases. The CDR3 sequence is CASSLESIKQGRSSYNSPLHF. For the CDR3, the DNA is TGCGCCAGCAGCTTGGAATCAATTAAACAGGGTCGGAGCTCCTATAATTCACCCCTCCACTTT.

The V gene is TRBV6-2 or TRBV6-3, the J gene TRBJ2-7; 15 bases map to TRBD2. The CDR3 loop spans 15 amino acids. The germline V gene has CDR1 MNHEY and CDR2 SVGEGT. Trimming at V came to 6 bases and at J to 2 bases, leaving 2 bases not matched to a gene. CDR3 amino acids: CASSWTSGRAYEQYF. The CDR3 coding sequence is TGTGCCAGCAGCTGGACTAGCGGGAGGGCCTACGAGCAGTACTTC.

The chain links TRBV19 to TRBJ2-3, with 10 bases aligning to TRBD1. Germline V gene lookup returns CDR1 LNHDA and CDR2 SQIVND (reference sequence). CDR3 length: 15 amino acids. The V gene end was trimmed by 3 bases and the J gene end by 7 bases; junction bases not matched to a gene: 7. The CDR3 DNA reads TGTGCCAGTAGTATCGGGACAGGGGCTGGGAATACGCAGTATTTT. Protein sequence: CASSIGTGAGNTQYF.